This T cell receptor beta chain was captured in a study of cytomegalovirus exposure and HLA in healthy donors (dated by TCRdb to between 2016 and 2019). About the full investigation: According to an earlier analysis of 587 of the donors, about 179 million T cells yielded roughly 110 million unique TCR beta sequences and 276 Gb of sequence data. An early release that covered some 640 HLA-typed donors contained approximately 300 gigabases of sequencing data and 65 million to 100 million unique TCR sequences. Of the roughly 400 genotyped donors, approximately 83% fell in the genetic ancestry cluster associated with self-reported Caucasian donors. The study aimed to test whether signatures of past pathogen exposure could be identified by cataloging public T cell receptors. Using immunosequencing, the study profiled T cell repertoires from about 650 subjects and related those repertoires to cytomegalovirus serostatus. In addition to the first cohort of about 650 subjects, a separate validation cohort of 120 different subjects was used. To predict cytomegalovirus infection status, the study combined high-throughput TCR immunosequencing, statistical association of individual TCRs with disease status, and machine learning. To study patterns of TCR occurrence, a later analysis re-analyzed previously published TCR beta repertoires from around 660 donors and added high-resolution HLA genotyping. In the later analysis, no new phenotypic data were used to find candidate immune exposures; instead, reliance was placed on TCR beta sequences and their occurrence across donors. In an earlier analysis of 587 of the donors, high-throughput TCR beta sequencing was used to judge whether each TCR beta V gene segment behaved as functional or pseudogenic. Donor age, sex, ethnicity and CMV serostatus were collected together with the repertoire data. Genome-wide SNP genotypes for about 60% of the 666 donors were used in a later genetic analysis, which treated that subset as a discovery cohort. All discovery cohort repertoires had been generated on a single sequencing platform. HLA typing included class I and class II loci at four-digit resolution. Typing coverage varied by locus: about 620-630 donors for A, B, C, DRB1 and DQB1; roughly 520 for DQA1; 600 to 610 for DPA1; 450 to 480 for DPB1. Because of strong linkage in the cohort, roughly five DR-DQ haplotypes were treated as single units for association and clustering. Among roughly 400 genotyped donors of the cohort, an average of about 220,000 unique TCR beta nucleotide sequences was sequenced per donor, of which 15% to 20% were non-productive.

CDR1 LNHDA and CDR2 SQIVND are derived from the germline V gene (reference sequence). The CDR3 runs 15 amino acids, cysteine and phenylalanine included. The entry retains the CDR3 DNA only, 45 bases that are in frame from base 1. The V end gives up 0 bases and the J end 9 bases, leaving 7 bases in the junction not matched to a gene. General conclusions and limits of the study: According to a later analysis, parvovirus B19, influenza, CMV and Epstein-Barr virus appeared linked to several top co-occurrence clusters. The classifier was reported to diagnose cytomegalovirus status with high specificity and sensitivity in both the original and validation cohorts. Some IMGT-functional V segments, including TRBV6-2 and TRBV6-3, could not be told apart with the 87-base-pair reads, so those segments were excluded. Because counts were too low, roughly 16 rarely observed V segments, including chromosome 9 orphons, were excluded from the earlier analysis of 587 of the donors. Compared with equally common non-associated chains, HLA-associated TCR beta chains in a later analysis were more clonally expanded and had lower generation probabilities. A total of around 150 TCR beta chains were listed by the study as associated with cytomegalovirus. In an earlier analysis of some 640 of the donors, most TCR beta V segments were observed in productive rearrangements about 87% or about 30% of the time, broadly matching IMGT annotations. The authors suggested that the approach could potentially be generalized to other disease states and immunological phenotypes. A further reported finding was that TCR beta sequences accurately predicted the HLA-A and HLA-B alleles for most subjects in the first cohort. Linkage disequilibrium might explain the correlated functional status among segregating V segments, but an unknown experimental factor could not be ruled out. A later analysis associated some 17,000 TCR beta sequences with specific HLA alleles at a false discovery rate of 0.05. The presence/absence analyses assumed that sequencing depth was roughly uniform across donors, and that assumption may not be true. V-gene and J-gene trimming of TCR beta chains was associated with a missense DCLRE1C variant in a later genetic analysis, and the association was replicated in an independent cohort. In vitro tests confirmed that a few of the cytomegalovirus-associated TCR beta chains recognize cytomegalovirus antigens. CMV serostatus was the only immune exposure information available for the cohort. A later analysis found that TCR association rates varied across HLA loci, with DRB1 alleles showing the most associated TCRs and HLA-C alleles the fewest. A group of highly shared sequence variants was considered likely to be a technical artifact of the sequencing pipeline. Most CMV-associated TCR beta chains appeared to be HLA-restricted in a later analysis, and the HLA associations seemed to be driven largely by CMV exposure. A later genetic analysis reported fewer N-insertions in productive TCRs among donors in an Asian-associated ancestry cluster than the 666-donor mean. When HLA alleles, especially DR and DQ, strongly co-occurred, attributing TCR associations to individual alleles was difficult. Most TCR sequences were observed very rarely across donors, whereas some public TCRs were present in many individuals. The cohort was sequenced for TCR beta chains only, and without alpha or paired-chain data the features that could be detected were limited. Because HLA typing was missing for some donors at each locus, association tests included only the typed subset.

Libraries were constructed by the immunoSEQ multiplex PCR assay. For the multiplex PCR, a mixture combining 60 forward primers for TCR Vbeta segments and 13 reverse primers for TCR Jbeta segments was used. Amplification of the CDR3 region of rearranged TCR beta genes was performed with a multiplex PCR assay on genomic DNA. On the Illumina HiSeq System, the amplified TCR beta libraries were sequenced as 87-base-pair reads. The original methods were these. Across the 600 to 700 repertoires, a later analysis counted 75 million to 90 million unique TCR beta chains, 9 million to 14 million of which were shared by at least two donors. Raw reads were error-corrected and collapsed into unique sequences by a nearest-neighbor algorithm in which closely related sequences were merged to remove PCR and sequencing errors. CDR3 sequences were aligned to IMGT reference sequences to assign V, D and J gene segments. For a sequence to be retained, at least a six-nucleotide match to both a V gene segment and a J gene segment was required. A rearrangement was called productive if the CDR3 had no stop codons and remained in frame with V and J, and every other rearrangement was called non-productive. Following IMGT convention, CDR3 was defined as the stretch from the second conserved V-encoded cysteine up to the conserved J-encoded phenylalanine. Sequences without an unambiguous match to a single V gene segment were excluded from the earlier analysis of 587 of the donors. In an earlier analysis of some 590 of the donors, a V segment was called functional when productive rearrangements were above 56.7%, and segregating when the standard deviation between donors exceeded 5%. A statistical classification framework was built for diagnosing cytomegalovirus status from the catalog of TCR beta chain sequences. In a later analysis, V and J genes were assigned by comparing TCR nucleotide sequences against IMGT/GENE-DB human TR gene sequences. In a later analysis, CDR3 sequences and most-parsimonious VDJ recombination scenarios were assigned using the TCRdist pipeline. In a later analysis, each TCR beta chain was defined by its CDR3 amino acid sequence together with its V-gene family, and reads lacking a unique V-gene family were excluded. In a later analysis, 450 to 600 highly shared, low-generation-probability nucleotide sequences were removed to address suspected cross-contamination and a sequencing artifact. For each public chain, a later analysis derived a clonal expansion index from normalized ranks of inferred template counts within each repertoire. Generation probabilities in a later analysis came from a VDJ recombination model fitted to out-of-frame rearrangements, and those results were checked against IGoR. In a later analysis, hypergeometric tests were used to score TCR-TCR, TCR-HLA and TCR-CMV co-occurrence, with a repertoire-size bias correction applied to TCR pairs. In a later analysis, false discovery rates were estimated by permuting HLA or CMV assignments 20 times. A later analysis grouped co-occurring TCRs with DBSCAN, adding TCRdist sequence similarity when clustering within HLA-allele-positive subsets. For co-occurrence clustering, repertoires with fewer than 30,000 or more than 120,000 public chains were excluded, along with four or five repertoires with anomalous nucleotide sharing. What TCRdb holds here is the immuneACCESS table cut down to in-frame rearrangements. Part of the clones is not present; checked against another copy, under half of the missing clones reflect an unresolved V gene, and the others are unexplained. V, J and clone size were drawn from that table, and D and trimming were deduced from the DNA. This sample's table contains 150,000 or so clones. The top ten constitute over 1.5% of the sample.

About this clone: Its antigen is not yet known.

In total, roughly 710 healthy bone marrow donors made up the cohort. At the time of sampling, all cohort members were nominally healthy, though unrecorded immune exposures were likely present. The donor was CMV seropositive and belonged to the group of 270 or so seropositive cohort members. A peripheral blood sample was provided by each donor, and peripheral blood mononuclear cells were used for TCR beta sequencing. The Qiagen DNeasy Blood Extraction Kit was used to extract genomic DNA from the blood cell samples. Rearrangement joined TRBV19 to TRBJ2-7, and 11 junction bases match TRBD2. The sequenced material came from PBMCs. This TCR derives from a middle-aged woman in good health and CMV-seropositive. The DNA is TGTGCCAGTAGTATAGATGGGACTAGCGGCTCTGGGCAGTACTTC. Translated, this is CASSIDGTSGSGQYF.